These 20 T cell receptor beta chains were all obtained from the same sample, sequenced in a study of blood T cell repertoires in COVID-19. Clones were sequenced by immunoSEQ multiplex PCR, and TCRdb holds only the in-frame ones, with some missing. The sample lists 300,000 to 400,000 clones; 89% were seen once. Material for sequencing was peripheral blood. These TCRs come from a woman in her 30s with COVID-19, enrolled during active disease.

The V and J genes are TRBV29-1 and TRBJ2-1; D is perhaps TRBD1 (6 bases). Germline values: CDR1 SQVTM, CDR2 ANQGSEA. Between the trimmed V and J ends, which lost 6 bases and 8 bases, there was a span of 20 bases. This CDR3 spans 14 amino acids. DNA of the CDR3: TGCAGCGTCCAGAGACAGGCCCTAGGCGATGAGCAGTTCTTC. This translates into CSVQRQALGDEQFF.

This clone came up a few times. This chain connects TRBV2 to TRBJ1-1, with D maybe TRBD1 (6 bases). Trimming cost V 5 bases and J 1 base, with 8 bases left between them. CDR1 is SNHLY and CDR2 is FYNNEI in the germline V gene. The CDR3 covers 13 residues. CDR3 residues: CASSYRENTEAFF. DNA of the CDR3: TGTGCCAGCAGTTACAGGGAGAACACTGAAGCTTTCTTT.

This clone was picked up one time. This sequence joins TRBV7-2 and TRBJ1-2, with TRBD1 identical over 8 bases. V gave up 2 bases and J gave up 5 bases; unmatched junction bases: 10. The CDR3 spans 16 residues. Germline CDR1 reads SGHTA; CDR2 reads FQGNSA. The chain's CDR3 is CASSLRPAGGGYGYTF. For the CDR3, the DNA is TGTGCCAGCAGCTTACGCCCTGCAGGGGGCGGATATGGCTACACCTTC.

In its sample, this clone was seen once. The chain has TRBV6-6 and TRBJ2-7, with D unclear. Trimming pared 7 bases from V and 4 bases from J, leaving 17 bases between. The CDR3 totals 14 residues. Germline lookup yields CDR1 MNHNY and CDR2 SVGAGI (reference sequence). CDR3 residues: CASTVSSDKYEQYF. The CDR3 DNA follows: TGTGCCAGCACTGTCTCATCCGACAAATACGAGCAGTACTTC.

The V call is TRBV6-1, the J call TRBJ2-5, with a possible D match to TRBD2 (6 bases). This CDR3 contains 17 residues. Trimming shortened V by 1 base and J by 4 bases, and 19 bases separated the two germline ends. CDR1 MNHNS and CDR2 SASEGT come from the germline V gene. The CDR3 region is CASSEVDWGGSGETQYF. DNA for the CDR3: TGTGCCAGCAGTGAAGTGGATTGGGGAGGTTCTGGAGAGACCCAGTACTTC.

V gene TRBV11-3 combines with J gene TRBJ2-3, with D maybe TRBD1 (5 bases). Germline loops: CDR1 SGHNT, CDR2 YENEEA. V gave up 1 base and J gave up 0 bases, with 8 bases separating them. The CDR3 has 15 amino acids. The CDR3 region is CASSLAGQSTDTQYF. The CDR3 DNA is TGTGCCAGCAGCTTAGCAGGGCAGAGCACAGATACGCAGTATTTT.

The chain is built from TRBV5-5 and TRBJ2-3; 10 positions match TRBD1. The CDR3 covers 16 residues. Unmatched junction bases numbered 6, after V lost 0 bases and J lost 5 bases. Per the germline V gene, CDR1 is SGHKS and CDR2 is YYEKEE (reference sequence). In nucleotides, the CDR3 is TGTGCCAGCAGCTTGGGTGACAGGGGGCGTGGAGATACGCAGTATTTT. Translated: CASSLGDRGRGDTQYF.

V and J are TRBV10-3 and TRBJ2-5; weak D call: TRBD1 (6 bases). Germline assignment: CDR1 ENHRY and CDR2 SYGVKD. Trimming pared 2 bases from V and 4 bases from J, leaving 8 bases between. The length of the CDR3 is 13 residues. Here the CDR3 reads CAISEARGETQYF. Here the CDR3 DNA reads TGTGCCATCAGTGAGGCCAGGGGAGAGACCCAGTACTTC.

The V gene is TRBV6-6, the J gene TRBJ1-6; D ambiguous. V lost 8 bases and J lost 8, with 10 bases in between. CDR1 is MNHNY and CDR2 is SVGAGI in the germline V gene (reference sequence). CDR3 size: 12 residues. CDR3 amino acids: CASFSRDSPLHF. The CDR3 DNA reads TGTGCCAGCTTCAGTCGGGATTCACCCCTCCACTTT.

J is TRBJ2-1 and V is TRBV14; D may be TRBD2 (5 bases). The germline V and J ends were trimmed by 0 bases and 2 bases, with 8 bases remaining between them. CDR1 and CDR2 (germline): SGHDN, FVKESK. The length of the CDR3 is 15 residues. CDR3 region: CASSQESGPYNEQFF. The CDR3 DNA is TGTGCCAGCAGCCAAGAGAGCGGCCCCTACAATGAGCAGTTCTTC.

This chain uses TRBV19 with TRBJ2-4, with a weak D call TRBD2 (7 bases). CDR1 LNHDA and CDR2 SQIVND come from the germline V gene (reference sequence). Trimming cost V 5 bases and J 0 bases, with 20 bases left between them. The CDR3 runs to 18 residues. DNA of the CDR3: TGTGCCAGTAGTCCTGACTCCAGGGGAGGGTTAGCCAAAAACATTCAGTACTTC. Protein: CASSPDSRGGLAKNIQYF. The full variable domain, in which reference TRBV19 and TRBJ2-4 provide the parts outside the CDR3, is DGGITQSPKYLFRKEGQNVTLSCEQNLNHDAMYWYRQDPGQGLRLIYYSQIVNDFQKGDIAEGYSVSREKKESFPLTVTSAQKNPTAFYLCASSPDSRGGLAKNIQYFGAGTRLSVL.

This chain uses TRBV6-1 with TRBJ1-5, with 8 positions matching TRBD1. The junction had 10 bases not matched to a gene; V was cut back by 1 base and J by 8 bases. This CDR3 comprises 16 residues. CDR1 and CDR2 (germline): MNHNS, SASEGT. CDR3 residues: CASSEEVRGPEEPQHF. As DNA, the CDR3 is TGTGCCAGCAGTGAAGAGGTCAGGGGGCCGGAGGAGCCCCAGCATTTT.

The chain employs TRBV28 and TRBJ2-7; D possibly corresponds to TRBD1 (5 bases). The CDR3 consists of 14 residues. CDR1 and CDR2 (germline): MDHEN, SYDVKM. Trimming removed 3 bases from V and 6 bases from J, with 15 bases in between. CDR3 coding DNA: TGTGCCAGCAGTTTCCCGCCTACAGGTCCCGAGCAGTACTTC. Translation: CASSFPPTGPEQYF.

The V call is TRBV15, the J call TRBJ2-2; the match to TRBD1 covers 9 bases. The germline gives CDR1 LNHNV, CDR2 YYDKDF (reference sequence). CDR3 length equals 16 residues. V lost 3 bases and J lost 3; bases outside the gene matches: 5. DNA for the CDR3: TGTGCCACCAGCAGGGCCGGGACAGGGTACACCGGGGAGCTGTTTTTT. Translated, it gives CATSRAGTGYTGELFF.

The chain combines TRBV14 with TRBJ2-3; D might be TRBD2 (6 bases). V was pared by 4 bases and J by 6 bases, with 14 bases between. The germline CDR1 and CDR2 sequences are SGHDN and FVKESK. The CDR3 covers 14 residues. The CDR3 DNA follows: TGTGCCAGCAGCCGCCAGACTAGTAGGGATACGCAGTATTTT. Encoded protein: CASSRQTSRDTQYF.

The chain employs TRBV5-5 and TRBJ2-2, with 9 bases matching TRBD1. CDR1 SGHKS and CDR2 YYEKEE come from the germline V gene (reference sequence). The J segment lost 3 bases and the V segment lost 3 bases, leaving 0 bases of the junction unmatched. CDR3 length: 14 residues. The CDR3 bases are TGTGCCAGCAGCTGGACAGGGGACACCGGGGAGCTGTTTTTT. This encodes CASSWTGDTGELFF.

The chain is built from TRBV3-1 (or the pseudogene TRBV3-2) and TRBJ2-7; D unclear. The CDR3 consists of 12 residues. Germline values: CDR1 LGHDT, CDR2 YNNKEL (reference sequence). V was pared by 5 bases and J by 9 bases, with 14 bases between. DNA of the CDR3: TGTGCCAGCAGCGCCACCAGCGAGAGGCAGTACTTC. Translation: CASSATSERQYF.

This chain's CDR3 is CASLGGVSGNTIYF. CDR3 DNA: TGTGCCAGTTTGGGGGGGGTAAGTGGAAACACCATATATTTT. V usage is TRBV19 and J usage is TRBJ1-3, with a weak D call TRBD1 (5 bases). The V end was cut by 8 bases, the J end by 3 bases, with 14 bases between. The CDR3 contains 14 residues. Germline V CDR1 and CDR2: LNHDA, SQIVND (reference sequence).

This clone was seen only a few times. The rearrangement links TRBV7-8 to TRBJ1-1, with no clear D. In germline, CDR1 is SGHVS, CDR2 FQNEAQ. V was clipped by 5 bases and J by 0 bases, with 10 bases between them. CDR3 length equals 14 residues. Here the CDR3 DNA reads TGTGCCAGCAGCCCCGTAACGGTGAACACTGAAGCTTTCTTT. It encodes CASSPVTVNTEAFF.

This clone was seen a single time. This chain joins TRBV7-9 and TRBJ2-7; 8 bases match TRBD1. Unmatched junction bases numbered 4, after V lost 1 base and J lost 2 bases. The CDR3 totals 15 residues. Germline assignment: CDR1 SEHNR and CDR2 FQNEAQ (reference sequence). The CDR3 sequence is CASSLEGTGPYEQYF. The CDR3 DNA sequence: TGTGCCAGCAGCTTAGAGGGGACAGGACCCTACGAGCAGTACTTC.